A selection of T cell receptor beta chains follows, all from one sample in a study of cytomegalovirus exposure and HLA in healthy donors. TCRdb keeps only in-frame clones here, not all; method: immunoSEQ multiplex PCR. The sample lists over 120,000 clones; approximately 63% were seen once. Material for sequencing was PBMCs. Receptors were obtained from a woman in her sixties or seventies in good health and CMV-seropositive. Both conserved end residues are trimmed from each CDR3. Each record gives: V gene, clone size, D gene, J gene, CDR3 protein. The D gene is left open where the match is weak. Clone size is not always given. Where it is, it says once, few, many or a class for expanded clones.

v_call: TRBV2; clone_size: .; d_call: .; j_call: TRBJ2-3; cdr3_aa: ASHPGTDTQY
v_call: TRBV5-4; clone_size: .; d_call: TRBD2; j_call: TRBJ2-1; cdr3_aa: ASSSGLAGAYSYNEQF
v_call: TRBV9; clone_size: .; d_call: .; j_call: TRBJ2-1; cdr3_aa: ASSVGGELAHEQF
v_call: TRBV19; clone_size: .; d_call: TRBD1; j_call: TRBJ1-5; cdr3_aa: ASSIGLGGLGPQH
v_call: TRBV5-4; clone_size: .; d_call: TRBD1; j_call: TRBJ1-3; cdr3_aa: ASSVGQGNIRGNTIY
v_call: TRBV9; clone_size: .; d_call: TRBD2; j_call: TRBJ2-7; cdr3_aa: ASSVGLAGSSYEQY
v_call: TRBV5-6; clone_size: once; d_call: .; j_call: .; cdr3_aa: ASSNTRSSYEQY
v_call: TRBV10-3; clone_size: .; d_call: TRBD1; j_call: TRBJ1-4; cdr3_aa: AIRGALDRGELF
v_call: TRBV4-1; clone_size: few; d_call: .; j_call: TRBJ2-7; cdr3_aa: ASSQLDFLGPSSYEQY
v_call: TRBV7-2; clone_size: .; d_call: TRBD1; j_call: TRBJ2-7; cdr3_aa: ASSSTGGSYEQY
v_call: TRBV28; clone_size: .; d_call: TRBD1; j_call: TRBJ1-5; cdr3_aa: ASSLRQGVGQPQH
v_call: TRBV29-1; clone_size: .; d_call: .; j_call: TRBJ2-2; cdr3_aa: SVGGAGELF
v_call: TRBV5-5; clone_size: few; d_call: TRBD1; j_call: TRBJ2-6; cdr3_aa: ASSLSGGSGANVLT
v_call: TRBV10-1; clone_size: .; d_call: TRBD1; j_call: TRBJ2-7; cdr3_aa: ASSENRGYEQY
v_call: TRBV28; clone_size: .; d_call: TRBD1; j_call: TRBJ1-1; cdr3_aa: ASSFIRGLVHTEAF
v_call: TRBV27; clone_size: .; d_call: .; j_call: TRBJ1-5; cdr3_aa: ASSLSGSNQPQH
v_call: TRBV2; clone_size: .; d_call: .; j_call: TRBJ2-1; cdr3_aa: ASSADWNNEQF
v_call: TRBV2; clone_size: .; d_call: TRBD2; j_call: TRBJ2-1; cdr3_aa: ASPRLAGELSEQF
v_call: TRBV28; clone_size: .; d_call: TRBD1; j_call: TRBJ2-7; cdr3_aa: ASSWDRYYEQY
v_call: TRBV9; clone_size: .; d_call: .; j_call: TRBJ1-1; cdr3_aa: ASSPSNTEAF
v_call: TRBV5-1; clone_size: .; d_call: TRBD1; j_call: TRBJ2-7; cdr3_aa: ASSPGGWDEQY
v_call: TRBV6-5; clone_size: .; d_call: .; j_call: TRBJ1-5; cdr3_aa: ASSLNSNQPQH
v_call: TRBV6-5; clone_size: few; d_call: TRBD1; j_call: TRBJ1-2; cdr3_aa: ASSPSGDRDYGYT
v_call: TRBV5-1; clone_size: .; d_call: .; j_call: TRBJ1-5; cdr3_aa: ASSYLPGVNQPQH
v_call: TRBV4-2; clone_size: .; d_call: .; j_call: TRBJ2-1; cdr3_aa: ASSQETGTVQF
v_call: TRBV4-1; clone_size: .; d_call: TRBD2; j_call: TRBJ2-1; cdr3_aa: ASSPTQTSLGFDEQF
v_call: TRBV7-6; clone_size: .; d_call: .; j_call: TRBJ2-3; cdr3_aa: ASSLGRPPGSTQY
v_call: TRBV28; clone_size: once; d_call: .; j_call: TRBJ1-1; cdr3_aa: ASSSQGLGNTEAF
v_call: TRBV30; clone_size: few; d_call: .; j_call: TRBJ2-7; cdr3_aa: AWRPPGLTTYEQY
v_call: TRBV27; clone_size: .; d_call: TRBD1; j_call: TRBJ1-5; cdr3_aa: ASSSDRKQPQH
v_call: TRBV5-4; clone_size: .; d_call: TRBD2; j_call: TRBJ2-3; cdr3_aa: ASSPGTSGSADTQY
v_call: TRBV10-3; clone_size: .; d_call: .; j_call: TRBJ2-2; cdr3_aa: AISVRTQNTGELF
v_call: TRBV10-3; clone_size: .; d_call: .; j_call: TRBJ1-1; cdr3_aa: AISYLEGNTEAF
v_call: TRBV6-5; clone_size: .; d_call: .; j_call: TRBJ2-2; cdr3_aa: ASSFLGGVNTGELF